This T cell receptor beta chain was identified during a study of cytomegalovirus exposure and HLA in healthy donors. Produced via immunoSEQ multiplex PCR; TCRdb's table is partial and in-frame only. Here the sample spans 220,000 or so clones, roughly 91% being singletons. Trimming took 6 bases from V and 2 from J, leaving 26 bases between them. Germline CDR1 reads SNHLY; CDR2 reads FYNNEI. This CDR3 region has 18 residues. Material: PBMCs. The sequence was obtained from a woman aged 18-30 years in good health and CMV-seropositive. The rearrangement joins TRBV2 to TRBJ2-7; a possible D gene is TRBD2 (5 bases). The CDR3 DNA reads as TGTGCCAGCAGGGGAATTAAGCGGCGGGCCCGGGGTACCTACGAGCAGTACTTC. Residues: CASRGIKRRARGTYEQYF.